A selection of T cell receptor beta chains follows, all from one sample in a study of T cell responses to AZD1222 COVID-19 vaccine. Assay: immunoSEQ multiplex PCR; the TCRdb copy retains only in-frame clones and omits some. The table includes about 160,000 clones, less than 95% detected once. The material was peripheral blood, obtained on day 0 of AZD1222 vaccination. The receptors originated from an adult in good health. Both conserved end residues are part of each CDR3. D genes are given only for firm matches. Only part of the rows carry a size: once, few, many, or a class if the clone is expanded.

j_gene,abundance,v_gene,d_gene,CDR3nt,CDR3aa
TRBJ2-2,NA,TRBV9,TRBD2,TGTGCCAGCAGCGTCAGAAGCGGGAGGACGAACACCGGGGAGCTGTTTTTT,CASSVRSGRTNTGELFF
TRBJ2-3,NA,TRBV29-1,TRBD2,TGCAGCGTAGACGACCTAGCGGGTGCTGCAGATATCACAGATACGCAGTATTTT,CSVDDLAGAADITDTQYF
TRBJ1-1,NA,TRBV27,NA,TGTGCCAGCAGTTTAAATCGGGGCAGGGCAACCCCCGTGAACACTGAAGCTTTCTTT,CASSLNRGRATPVNTEAFF
TRBJ1-1,NA,TRBV6-2/TRBV6-3,NA,TGTGCCAGCAGTTACACAAACACTGAAGCTTTCTTT,CASSYTNTEAFF
TRBJ1-2,NA,TRBV28,NA,TGTGCCAGCAGTTTATCGGACGGAAGGGGCTATGGCTACACCTTC,CASSLSDGRGYGYTF
TRBJ1-3,few,TRBV6-2/TRBV6-3,NA,TGTGCCAGCAGTTACATCGGCACAGGGCCTGGAAACACCATATATTTT,CASSYIGTGPGNTIYF
TRBJ2-5,once,TRBV29-1,NA,TGCAGCGTTGAGGGGCGAGTGGGGCCGAGGGAGACCCAGTACTTC,CSVEGRVGPRETQYF
TRBJ2-2,NA,TRBV11-2,TRBD1,TGTGCCAGCAGCTTAGCCCGACAGGGTCGGACCGGGGAGCTGTTTTTT,CASSLARQGRTGELFF
TRBJ1-5,NA,TRBV27,NA,TGTGCCAGCAGTTTGGGTGTTAATCAGCCCCAGCATTTT,CASSLGVNQPQHF
TRBJ1-2,NA,TRBV7-9,NA,TGTGCCAGCAGCTTAGATCAGTACTTTGGAGATTATGGCTACACCTTC,CASSLDQYFGDYGYTF
TRBJ2-1,NA,TRBV19,NA,TGTGCCAGTAGTATTTTACAGGCACTGGGGAATGAGCAGTTCTTC,CASSILQALGNEQFF
TRBJ1-6,once,TRBV3-1/TRBV3-2,NA,TGTGCCAGCAGCCAAGAAAAGGGGCTGTCCCTTAGTTCACCCCTCCACTTT,CASSQEKGLSLSSPLHF
TRBJ1-1,NA,TRBV9,TRBD1,TGTGCCAGCAGCGTAGAAGAGACCTACAGGGGGGACACTGAAGCTTTCTTT,CASSVEETYRGDTEAFF
TRBJ2-2,NA,TRBV11-3,NA,TGTGCCAGCAGCCCCGACAGAAACACCGGGGAGCTGTTTTTT,CASSPDRNTGELFF
TRBJ1-5,once,TRBV6-2/TRBV6-3,NA,TGTGCCAGCAGTTGGCCCAGCTCCAATCAGCCCCAGCATTTT,CASSWPSSNQPQHF
TRBJ2-3,NA,TRBV10-3,TRBD2,TGTGCCATCAGTGAGGACTTGGGACTAGCGGGTCGCCAGTATTTT,CAISEDLGLAGRQYF
TRBJ2-1,NA,TRBV12-1,NA,TGTGCCAGCAGCTTTGCGTGGGATGGGCGGGAGGCCGTAGGTGAGCAGTTCTTC,CASSFAWDGREAVGEQFF